This entry lists 17 T cell receptor beta chains sequenced from one sample in a study of blood T cell repertoires in COVID-19. Generated by immunoSEQ multiplex PCR, the TCRdb table keeps only in-frame clones and is missing some. The repertoire holds about 200,000 clones, with around 85% as singletons. The sample consisted of peripheral blood. Receptor source: a woman between 50 and 59 years old with acute or convalescent COVID-19.

To note about this clone: The sample holds other DNA sequences that translate to the same CDR3. The chain carries TRBV5-4 and TRBJ2-3; 12 bases align to TRBD2. Germline V CDR1 and CDR2: SGHNT, YYREEE (reference sequence). The V segment lost 3 bases and the J segment 0 bases; nucleotides outside the gene matches: 2. The CDR3 loop spans 16 amino acids. CDR3 DNA sequence: TGTGCCAGCAGCTCCGGGACTAGCGGGAGCACAGATACGCAGTATTTT. It codes for CASSSGTSGSTDTQYF.

The V gene is TRBV19, the J gene TRBJ1-5; 9 bases align to TRBD1. Germline V gives CDR1 LNHDA, CDR2 SQIVND (reference sequence). The V segment lost 1 base and the J segment 4 bases; nucleotides outside the gene matches: 8. This CDR3 comprises 17 residues. The CDR3 spells CASSIVLGDRANQPQHF. The DNA for the CDR3 is TGTGCCAGTAGTATAGTCCTGGGGGACAGGGCAAATCAGCCCCAGCATTTT.

V and J are TRBV3-1 (or the pseudogene TRBV3-2) and TRBJ2-5; D remains unclear. The CDR3 runs 14 residues. The V and J ends lost 0 bases and 8 bases respectively, with 13 bases between them. The germline V gene encodes CDR1 LGHDT and CDR2 YNNKEL (reference sequence). The CDR3 DNA reads TGTGCCAGCAGCCAAGATCCCCACATGTTCACCCAGTACTTC. Encoded protein: CASSQDPHMFTQYF.

The chain combines TRBV2 with TRBJ1-6; 7 nucleotides match TRBD1. Germline V gene data show CDR1 as SNHLY and CDR2 as FYNNEI. Trimming cost V 2 bases and J 10 bases; bases outside gene matches: 8. CDR3 length: 15 residues. The CDR3 is CASSETRGRRSPLHF. In nucleotides, the CDR3 is TGTGCCAGCAGTGAAACGAGGGGGCGCCGGTCACCCCTCCACTTT.

This clone showed up just once. V is TRBV6-2 or TRBV6-3 and J is TRBJ2-7, with 8 bases fitting TRBD2. The V gene end was trimmed by 5 bases and the J gene end by 0 bases; junction bases not matched to a gene: 9. The CDR3 is made up of 16 amino acids. CDR1 is MNHEY, CDR2 SVGEGT, per germline. CDR3 amino acids: CASSPPGSGASYEQYF. The CDR3 nucleotides are TGTGCCAGCAGTCCCCCGGGTAGCGGGGCCTCCTACGAGCAGTACTTC.

This rearrangement joins TRBV7-2 to TRBJ2-7, with TRBD2 matching 7 bases. The germline V gene has CDR1 SGHTA and CDR2 FQGNSA. Trimming took 1 base from V and 4 from J; bases not matched to a gene: 4. This CDR3 has 14 residues. CDR3 nucleotides: TGTGCCAGCAGCTTAGGCGGGAGCCAATACGAGCAGTACTTC. Translating it yields CASSLGGSQYEQYF. Filled out from reference TRBV7-2 and TRBJ2-7, the complete variable domain reads GAGVSQSPSNKVTEKGKDVELRCDPISGHTALYWYRQSLGQGLEFLIYFQGNSAPDKSGLPSDRFSAERTGGSVSTLTIQRTQQEDSAVYLCASSLGGSQYEQYFGPGTRLTVT.

The V gene is TRBV20-1, the J gene TRBJ1-1; D unresolved. The germline V gene encodes CDR1 DFQATT and CDR2 SNEGSKA (reference sequence). CDR3 length: 12 residues. V was clipped by 6 bases and J by 3 bases, with 11 bases between them. For the CDR3, the DNA is TGCAGTGCCAGTCGGGGAGACACTGAAGCTTTCTTT. Protein product: CSASRGDTEAFF.

The chain employs TRBV19 and TRBJ2-2, with 8 bases matching TRBD1. Germline V CDR1 and CDR2: LNHDA, SQIVND (reference sequence). This CDR3 contains 18 residues. V lost 3 bases to trimming and J lost 0 bases; unmatched junction nucleotides: 9. CDR3 loop: CASSIRQGTFANTGELFF. The CDR3 coding sequence is TGTGCCAGTAGTATTCGACAGGGGACTTTCGCGAACACCGGGGAGCTGTTTTTT.

The chain couples TRBV6-5 to TRBJ1-1, with a possible D match to TRBD1 (5 bases). The V end was cut by 7 bases, the J end by 2 bases, with 11 bases between. The CDR3 is 13 amino acids. Germline CDR1 is MNHEY and CDR2 is SVGAGI. As DNA, the CDR3 is TGTGCCAGCACCGGGGGAAGCAACACTGAAGCTTTCTTT. It codes for CASTGGSNTEAFF.

This clone has just one count. The gene calls are TRBV5-1 and TRBJ2-7, with 10 positions matching TRBD2. CDR1 and CDR2 (germline): SGHRS, YFSETQ. V shed 4 bases, J shed 2 bases, and the junction held 15 bases outside the gene matches. CDR3 length: 18 residues. The CDR3 reads CASSTPPGLATPPYEQYF. CDR3 nucleotides: TGCGCCAGCAGCACACCCCCGGGACTAGCGACACCCCCCTACGAGCAGTACTTC.

The J gene is TRBJ1-4, the V gene TRBV18; D gene uncertain. This CDR3 comprises 15 residues. Trimming stripped 2 bases from V and 6 bases from J, with 13 bases between. Germline lookup yields CDR1 KGHSH and CDR2 LQKENI. This CDR3 is CASSPKRGGYEKLFF. As DNA, the CDR3 is TGTGCCAGCTCACCAAAAAGAGGTGGTTATGAAAAACTGTTTTTT.

V gene TRBV18 combines with J gene TRBJ1-1; D might be TRBD1 (5 bases). The length of the CDR3 is 14 residues. Germline CDR1 and CDR2: KGHSH and LQKENI. V lost 3 bases and J lost 7, with 15 bases in between. The DNA for the CDR3 is TGTGCCAGCTCACCCCGGGACGGGGGGAGTGAAGCTTTCTTT. This translates into CASSPRDGGSEAFF.

The chain uses TRBV19 and TRBJ1-5; D unresolved. The germline V gene has CDR1 LNHDA and CDR2 SQIVND (reference sequence). The CDR3 contains 17 residues. Trimming took 7 bases from V and 0 from J, leaving 19 bases between them. In DNA, the CDR3 is TGTGCCAGTACCCTGAACATAGGGAGTTTTAGCAATCAGCCCCAGCATTTT. Amino acid sequence: CASTLNIGSFSNQPQHF.

V gene TRBV6-4 combines with J gene TRBJ2-2; tentatively, D is TRBD2 (7 bases). The CDR3 has 14 amino acids. From germline, CDR1 is MRHNA and CDR2 SNTAGT. This chain's CDR3 is CALSRRGPTGELFF. The CDR3 region has the DNA TGTGCGCTAAGCCGGCGGGGGCCCACCGGGGAGCTGTTTTTT.

The genes are TRBV11-2 and TRBJ2-1; tentative D call: TRBD2 (6 bases). The CDR3 sequence is 15 residues long. Germline CDR1 SGHAT, CDR2 FQNNGV. Trimming removed 1 base from V and 7 bases from J, with 14 bases in between. The CDR3 DNA reads TGTGCCAGCAGCTTAGGAGTACTAGCTCTGAATGAGCAGTTCTTC. Protein product: CASSLGVLALNEQFF.

The CDR3 spells CASSPAGQGAYEQYF. The CDR3 bases are TGTGCCAGCTCACCCGCCGGACAGGGGGCCTACGAGCAGTACTTC. The chain employs TRBV18 and TRBJ2-7, with TRBD1 identical over 10 bases. The CDR3 extends over 15 amino acids. Germline V gene lookup returns CDR1 KGHSH and CDR2 LQKENI. J gave up 2 bases and V 3 bases, and 4 bases lay outside the gene matches. Complete variable domain (other parts from reference TRBV18 and TRBJ2-7): NAGVMQNPRHLVRRRGQEARLRCSPMKGHSHVYWYRQLPEEGLKFMVYLQKENIIDESGMPKERFSAEFPKEGPSILRIQQVVRGDSAAYFCASSPAGQGAYEQYFGPGTRLTVT.

This chain uses TRBV27 with TRBJ2-1, with D maybe TRBD1 (6 bases). CDR3 length: 13 amino acids. Per germline, CDR1 MNHEY and CDR2 SMNVEV (reference sequence). V lost 6 bases, J lost 5 bases, and 11 bases lay in between. The chain's CDR3 is CASRNTGNNEQFF. DNA for the CDR3: TGTGCCAGCAGAAATACAGGGAACAATGAGCAGTTCTTC.